The entry that follows covers one T cell receptor beta chain sequence. Its antigen is as yet unknown. RNA transcripts provided the source from which TCR beta CDR3 regions were amplified. First-round RT-PCR of the TCR CDR3 relied on the HTBI primer set. TCRdb passed the multiplex PCR reads through MiXCR, listing each CDR3 protein once. The sample contains about 410,000 distinct CDR3 sequences, around 15% of which appear only once. The study included ophthalmopathy patients with Clinical Activity Score at least 3, NOSPECS grade at least 4 and duration under 3 months. Lactation, pregnancy, other autoimmune disease or uncontrolled infection excluded patients. Around 9.9 ml of fresh peripheral blood supplied the PBMCs. This sample is drawn from a study of T cells in Graves' hyperthyroidism and ophthalmopathy. The CDR3 is 15 amino acids. J was trimmed by 2 bases and V by 2 bases; bases with no gene match: 5. The germline V gene has CDR1 MGHDK and CDR2 SYGVNS.

Findings and limits, study-wide: Stable hyperthyroidism and ophthalmopathy were separated using 13 V-J signatures.

The sample consisted of blood. This sequence was found in a man between 18 and 29 years old with Graves' ophthalmopathy. V usage is TRBV25-1 and J usage is TRBJ1-1, with 7 bases aligning to TRBD1. The CDR3: CASSERGRGNTEAFF. The CDR3 DNA follows: TGTGCCAGCAGTGAAAGGGGGCGGGGAAACACTGAAGCTTTCTTT.